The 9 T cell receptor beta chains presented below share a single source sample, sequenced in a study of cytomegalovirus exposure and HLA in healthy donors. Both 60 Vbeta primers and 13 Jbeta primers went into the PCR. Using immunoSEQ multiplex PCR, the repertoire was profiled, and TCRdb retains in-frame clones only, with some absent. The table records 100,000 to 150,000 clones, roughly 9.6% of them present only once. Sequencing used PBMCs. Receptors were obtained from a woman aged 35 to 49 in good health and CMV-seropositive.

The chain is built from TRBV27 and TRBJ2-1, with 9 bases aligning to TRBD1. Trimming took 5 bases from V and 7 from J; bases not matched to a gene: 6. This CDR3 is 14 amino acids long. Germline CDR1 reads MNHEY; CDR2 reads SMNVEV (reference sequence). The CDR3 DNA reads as TGTGCCAGCAGTCCCCACGACAGGGGGAATGAGCAGTTCTTC. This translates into CASSPHDRGNEQFF.

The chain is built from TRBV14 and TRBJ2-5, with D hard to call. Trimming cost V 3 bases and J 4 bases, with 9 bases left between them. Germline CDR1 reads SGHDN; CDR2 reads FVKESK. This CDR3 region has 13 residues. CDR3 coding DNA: TGTGCCAGCAGCCAGCGGAACGGAGAGACCCAGTACTTC. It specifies CASSQRNGETQYF.

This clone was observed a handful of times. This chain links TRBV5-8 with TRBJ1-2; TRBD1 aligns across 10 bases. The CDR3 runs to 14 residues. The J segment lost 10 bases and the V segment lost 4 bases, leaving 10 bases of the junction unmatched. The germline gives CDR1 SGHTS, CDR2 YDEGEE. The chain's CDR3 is CASSRPGQGLDYTF. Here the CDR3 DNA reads TGTGCCAGCAGCCGACCGGGACAGGGGCTCGACTACACCTTC.

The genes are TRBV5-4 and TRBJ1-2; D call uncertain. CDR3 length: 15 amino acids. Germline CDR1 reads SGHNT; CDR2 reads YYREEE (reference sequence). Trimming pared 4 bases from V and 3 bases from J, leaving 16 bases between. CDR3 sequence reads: CASSPGGLRHYGYTF. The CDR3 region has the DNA TGTGCCAGCAGCCCCGGTGGGCTCCGTCACTATGGCTACACCTTC. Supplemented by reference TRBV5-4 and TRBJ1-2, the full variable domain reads ETGVTQSPTHLIKTRGQQVTLRCSSQSGHNTVSWYQQALGQGPQFIFQYYREEENGRGNFPPRFSGLQFPNYSSELNVNALELDDSALYLCASSPGGLRHYGYTFGSGTRLTVV.

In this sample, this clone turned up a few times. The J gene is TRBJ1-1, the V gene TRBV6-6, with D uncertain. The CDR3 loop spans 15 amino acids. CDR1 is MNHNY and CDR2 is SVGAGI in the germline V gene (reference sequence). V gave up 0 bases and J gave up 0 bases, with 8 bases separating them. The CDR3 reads CASSYSLQMNTEAFF. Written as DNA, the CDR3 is TGTGCCAGCAGTTACTCGTTACAAATGAACACTGAAGCTTTCTTT.

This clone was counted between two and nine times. CDR3 loop: CASSQDTRDSSYEQYF. The CDR3 nucleotides read TGTGCCAGCAGCCAAGATACCCGGGACTCATCCTACGAGCAGTACTTC. This rearrangement joins TRBV4-2 to TRBJ2-7, with D maybe TRBD2 (6 bases). Per germline, CDR1 LGHNA and CDR2 YNFKEQ. CDR3 size: 16 residues. Trimming stripped 0 bases from V and 1 base from J, with 13 bases between.

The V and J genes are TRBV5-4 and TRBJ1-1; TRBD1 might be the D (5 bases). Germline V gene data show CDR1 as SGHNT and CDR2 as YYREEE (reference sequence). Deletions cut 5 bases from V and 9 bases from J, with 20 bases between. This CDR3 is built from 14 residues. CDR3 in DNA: TGTGCCAGCAGTCTACGAGACAGAAACTCGCAAGCTTTCTTT. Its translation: CASSLRDRNSQAFF.

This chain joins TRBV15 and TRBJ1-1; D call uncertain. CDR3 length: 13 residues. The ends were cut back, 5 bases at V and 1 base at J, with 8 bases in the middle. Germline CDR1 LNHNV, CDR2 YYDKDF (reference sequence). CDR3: CATSRPGNTEAFF. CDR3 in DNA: TGTGCCACCAGCCGCCCCGGGAACACTGAAGCTTTCTTT.

The CDR3 protein is CASSLDLGYYEQYF. Written as DNA, the CDR3 is TGTGCCAGCAGCTTAGATCTCGGTTACTACGAGCAGTACTTC. The rearrangement joins TRBV7-8 to TRBJ2-7; D unresolved. V was cut by 1 base and J by 3 bases, with 10 bases left in between. The CDR3 spans 14 residues. From germline, CDR1 is SGHVS and CDR2 FQNEAQ.